The TCR beta chain under discussion was sequenced for a study of response to subunit inactivated influenza vaccine. In this sample, this clonotype turned up a few times. TCRdb fed the RT-PCR reads into MiXCR, producing one record per CDR3 protein. Of some 570,000 distinct CDR3 sequences in the sample, roughly 10% were seen once. A further study also used this sample, focusing on T cells expressing NK-cell markers. Per that paper: A 5'RACE template switching approach incorporating UMIs was used to make TCR beta cDNA. Among eight sequenced donors, seven carried HCMV seropositivity while one was seronegative. Of the CD8+ T cell pool in five or six donors, roughly 1.0-7.5% was accounted for by dominant NKG2C+ clonotypes. Similarly, these clonotypes led the CD3+CD56-NKG2C+ fraction as well in a few donors.

The sample consisted of PBMCs from blood, taken on the day of vaccination. The sequence was obtained from a man aged 45-65 years who received an inactivated influenza vaccine.

The CDR3 protein is CATWRGGAPHEQYF. The CDR3 coding sequence is TGTGCCACATGGAGGGGGGGCGCCCCCCACGAGCAGTACTTC. The chain is built from TRBV5-6 and TRBJ2-7, with D possibly being TRBD2 (7 bases). The V end lost 9 bases, the J end lost 5 bases, and 21 bases lay between the germline ends. The CDR3 has 14 amino acids. The V gene's germline CDR1 is SGHDT and CDR2 YYEEEE.